These 10 T cell receptor beta chains were sequenced from one sample in a study of blood T cell repertoires in COVID-19. Sequencing was performed with immunoSEQ multiplex PCR; in TCRdb, only in-frame clones are kept and a portion is missing. The sample carries 350,000 to 550,000 clones, around 87% recorded once. The sequencing input was PBMCs or T cells enriched from blood (not recorded which). The source of these receptors is a man aged 25-40 years who had recovered from COVID-19.

This clone was counted once. The CDR3 nucleotides read TGTGCCAGCTCACCAAGAGTCGGGACAGAGAATTCACCCCTCCACTTT. This encodes CASSPRVGTENSPLHF. The chain employs TRBV18 and TRBJ1-6; 7 nucleotides line up with TRBD1. CDR1 is KGHSH and CDR2 is LQKENI in the germline V gene. V was pared by 2 bases and J by 7 bases, with 8 bases of the junction left unmatched. The CDR3 spans 16 residues.

This chain connects TRBV10-3 to TRBJ1-6, with D possibly TRBD1 on 5 matching bases. The germline V and J ends were trimmed by 10 bases and 0 bases, with 13 bases remaining between them. There are 15 residues in the CDR3. In germline, CDR1 is ENHRY, CDR2 SYGVKD. Written as DNA, the CDR3 is TGTGCCACTAGACAGCCGAGCTCCTATAATTCACCCCTCCACTTT. Translation gives CATRQPSSYNSPLHF.

The V call is TRBV19, the J call TRBJ2-7, with D possibly being TRBD2 (7 bases). V lost 9 bases and J 6 bases, leaving 21 bases between the germline ends. Germline loops: CDR1 LNHDA, CDR2 SQIVND (reference sequence). This CDR3 spans 14 amino acids. The CDR3 DNA sequence: TGTGCCAGGGGGGGGGCGCACCCCACCTTCGAGCAGTACTTC. Amino acid sequence: CARGGAHPTFEQYF.

CDR3 nucleotide sequence: TGTGCCACCAGGTTATGGGGCAAAGAGACCCAGTACTTC. Amino acids: CATRLWGKETQYF. V and J are TRBV12-3 or TRBV12-4 and TRBJ2-5, with TRBD1 as a possible D gene (5 bases). V lost 10 bases and J lost 3, with 15 bases in between. This CDR3 is 13 amino acids long.

The J gene is TRBJ2-4, the V gene TRBV29-1, with TRBD2 matching 7 bases. Germline V gene sequence: CDR1 SQVTM, CDR2 ANQGSEA. After removal of 7 bases from V and 5 bases from J, the junction contained 5 bases not matched to a gene. The CDR3 extends over 12 amino acids. Here the CDR3 reads CSASREENIQYF. As DNA, the CDR3 is TGCAGCGCGAGTCGGGAGGAAAACATTCAGTACTTC.

This chain uses TRBV18 with TRBJ1-3; TRBD1 aligns across 10 bases. Germline V gene sequence: CDR1 KGHSH, CDR2 LQKENI. Unmatched junction bases numbered 15, after V lost 3 bases and J lost 4 bases. CDR3 length: 19 amino acids. Written as DNA, the CDR3 is TGTGCCAGCTCACCTATATTGACCGGGACAGGGGCAGGAGGAAACACCATATATTTT. Protein sequence: CASSPILTGTGAGGNTIYF.

The chain has TRBV24-1 and TRBJ2-7; tentatively, D is TRBD1 (7 bases). The V and J ends lost 3 bases and 0 bases respectively, with 17 bases between them. This CDR3 comprises 17 residues. CDR1 and CDR2 from the germline V gene are KGHDR and SFDVKD. The CDR3: CATSDHPEGAGSYEQYF. The CDR3 nucleotides read TGTGCCACCAGTGATCATCCGGAGGGGGCCGGCTCCTACGAGCAGTACTTC.

V gene TRBV4-1 combines with J gene TRBJ2-1; TRBD2 matches at 9 bases. The V segment lost 1 base and the J segment 3 bases; nucleotides outside the gene matches: 10. The CDR3 extends over 18 amino acids. CDR1 is MGHRA, CDR2 YSYEKL, per germline. For the CDR3, the DNA is TGCGCCAGCAGCCAAGTTGAAGTCAGCGGGAGGTTCTACAATGAGCAGTTCTTC. Protein: CASSQVEVSGRFYNEQFF.

The CDR3 DNA is TGCGCCATGGGACAGGGGGAATCACCCCTCCACTTT. Encoded protein: CAMGQGESPLHF. V gene TRBV10-2 combines with J gene TRBJ1-6; 11 bases agree with TRBD1. V lost 10 bases and J lost 10; bases outside the gene matches: 3. Germline-derived CDR1 and CDR2 are WSHSY and SAAADI. The CDR3 length is 12 residues.

This clone has only one observation. The J gene is TRBJ2-1, the V gene TRBV9; 9 nucleotides agree with TRBD2. CDR3 size: 15 residues. Germline CDR1 reads SGDLS; CDR2 reads YYNGEE. V gave up 0 bases and J gave up 8 bases; unmatched junction bases: 6. CDR3 coding DNA: TGTGCCAGCAGCGTAGATGGGACTAGCAGTTATGAGCAGTTCTTC. It encodes CASSVDGTSSYEQFF. Together with reference TRBV9 and TRBJ2-1, the CDR3 gives the full variable domain: DSGVTQTPKHLITATGQRVTLRCSPRSGDLSVYWYQQSLDQGLQFLIQYYNGEERAKGNILERFSAQQFPDLHSELNLSSLELGDSALYFCASSVDGTSSYEQFFGPGTRLTVL.